Listed below are T cell receptor beta chains from one sample, sequenced in a study of human T cells and chemical hapten exposure. Via MiXCR, TCRdb re-called the 5' RACE reads, giving one row per CDR3 protein. The sample consists of over 70,000 distinct CDR3 sequences, more than 15% of them appearing once. The source of these receptors is a female donor in good health. Both conserved end residues are part of each CDR3. Each record gives: clone size, V gene, J gene, D gene, CDR3 length, CDR3 protein, CDR3 DNA. A D gene is named only where the DNA matches it firmly. Rows give clone size only sometimes, using once, few, many, or a class for an expanded clone.

few	TRBV6-1	TRBJ2-1	NA	13	CASSEGGPPAEFF	TGTGCCAGCAGTGAAGGAGGACCCCCCGCAGAGTTCTTC
few	TRBV7-2	TRBJ1-2	NA	12	CASGQLNYGYTF	TGTGCCAGCGGACAGCTTAACTATGGCTACACCTTC
NA	TRBV14	TRBJ1-2	NA	12	CASRPESYGYTF	TGTGCCAGCAGACCTGAGAGCTATGGCTACACCTTC
NA	TRBV12-3/TRBV12-4	TRBJ2-1	NA	15	CASRLGHNRAEEQFF	TGTGCCAGCAGGCTGGGACATAACCGGGCGGAAGAGCAGTTCTTC
NA	TRBV5-1	TRBJ2-3	NA	17	CASSLDGVVPITDTQYF	TGCGCCAGCAGCTTGGATGGGGTGGTACCCATCACAGATACGCAGTATTTT
NA	TRBV20-1	TRBJ2-3	NA	13	CSALRTDGDTQYF	TGCAGTGCCCTCAGGACGGACGGAGATACGCAGTATTTT
NA	TRBV7-8	TRBJ2-3	TRBD2	17	CASSLDRRGGSTDMQYF	TGTGCCAGCAGCTTAGATCGGCGGGGGGGAAGCACAGATATGCAGTATTTT
NA	TRBV29-1	TRBJ2-5	NA	16	CSVAQTSGTNQETQYF	TGCAGCGTCGCACAGACTTCCGGGACAAACCAAGAGACCCAGTACTTC
few	TRBV29-1	TRBJ2-3	NA	15	CSVEGAHLSTDTQYF	TGCAGCGTTGAGGGGGCCCACCTGAGCACAGATACGCAGTATTTT
NA	TRBV6-2/TRBV6-3	TRBJ2-1	TRBD2	15	CASSQLAGGYNEQFF	TGTGCCAGCAGTCAACTAGCGGGGGGCTACAATGAGCAGTTCTTC
few	TRBV6-5	TRBJ2-7	TRBD2	14	CASWGGRGPYEQYF	TGTGCCAGCTGGGGAGGGAGGGGCCCCTACGAGCAGTACTTC
few	TRBV20-1	TRBJ2-1	NA	14	CSARGYRSYNEQFF	TGCAGTGCTAGGGGCTACCGATCCTACAATGAGCAGTTCTTC
few	TRBV27	TRBJ2-3	TRBD1	15	CASSRPGQPGDTQYF	TGTGCCAGCAGTCGACCGGGACAGCCTGGAGATACGCAGTATTTT
many	TRBV29-1	TRBJ2-7	TRBD1	13	CSVYGQVVYEQYF	TGCAGCGTTTATGGACAGGTAGTTTACGAGCAGTACTTC
few	TRBV27	TRBJ2-5	TRBD1	14	CASSFGQGQETQYF	TGTGCCAGCAGTTTCGGACAGGGCCAAGAGACCCAGTACTTC
few	TRBV5-1	TRBJ2-5	NA	14	CASSLGERRETQYF	TGCGCCAGCAGCTTGGGGGAGAGGCGGGAGACCCAGTACTTC
few	TRBV6-4	TRBJ2-1	TRBD1	15	CASSYGQGAGDEQFF	TGTGCCAGCAGCTACGGACAGGGGGCTGGCGATGAGCAGTTCTTC
few	TRBV7-9	TRBJ2-5	NA	12	CASSLAHETQYF	TGTGCCAGCAGCTTAGCCCATGAGACCCAGTACTTC
few	TRBV9	TRBJ2-1	TRBD2	14	CASSVDAGGPNLFF	TGTGCCAGCAGCGTAGATGCGGGAGGGCCTAATCTGTTCTTC
NA	TRBV6-6	TRBJ1-1	NA	16	CASRPTLDRMNTEAFF	TGTGCCAGCAGACCAACGTTGGACAGAATGAACACTGAAGCTTTCTTT
NA	TRBV28	TRBJ1-2	TRBD1	15	CASSQPGTGDYGYTF	TGTGCCAGCTCCCAACCCGGGACAGGGGACTATGGCTACACCTTC
many	TRBV29-1	TRBJ1-5	NA	12	CSAGDWGQPQHF	TGCAGCGCAGGGGATTGGGGTCAGCCCCAGCATTTT